Reported below is one T cell receptor (beta chain). This record comes from a study of monozygotic twins with inflammatory bowel disease. The CDR3 contains 16 residues. Per the germline V gene, CDR1 is SGHVS and CDR2 is FQNEAQ. Skipping T cell sorting, the study isolated total RNA directly from whole blood. No DNA is given; TCRdb re-called the 5' RACE reads and lists each CDR3 protein once. The sample data list 440,000 or so distinct CDR3 sequences. What was sequenced was blood. This clonotype was sampled from a human donor with ulcerative colitis or Crohn's disease, or a healthy co-twin of an affected twin (not recorded which). V and J are TRBV7-8 and TRBJ1-4; TCRdb outputs TRBD1, but without DNA this stays unchecked. The CDR3 sequence is CASSLPPGRRAEKLFF.